This section outlines one T cell receptor (beta chain) sequence together with its context. No antigen is known for it. Base qualities are not at hand, and no much larger clone is one base apart. This specimen comes from a study of blood T cell repertoires in COVID-19 (dated by TCRdb to 2018 to 2020). General notes on the study: Samples from collaborators originated in the United States, Italy and Spain and spanned both the acute and convalescent phases of COVID-19. Subjects who had been exposed to COVID-19, were actively infected with it, or had recovered from it provided the deeply sampled blood TCRbeta repertoires that made up the dataset. Where available, HLA class I and class II types were taken from metadata supplied by the sample provider and were not determined by assay-based typing. The prospective study material was composed of cDNA or gDNA derived from T cells, B-cell-depleted T cells, or PBMCs. The sample metadata nearly always contained a de-identified subject ID, COVID-19 status, age in years and sex. The samples were drawn from the first 160 participants of the ongoing ImmuneRACE study and from 950 to 1,500 subjects provided by 6 global collaborators. The repertoires were released in a freely available public database intended as a resource for research on the immune response to SARS-CoV-2. General findings and caveats noted by the study authors: The amount of clinical and demographic metadata varied by source and participant and was provided uncurated.

Samples from volunteer blood donors who had recovered from COVID-19 were contributed by a second Seattle source. Whole blood was collected in K2EDTA tubes by collaborating institutions according to the institutions' own protocols. For TCRbeta analysis, collaborators shipped samples in one of three forms: frozen whole blood, isolated PBMCs, or DNA extracted from either of those sample types. TCRbeta CDR3 regions were amplified from genomic DNA by means of the immunoSEQ Assay, a bias-controlled multiplex PCR. The authors' pipeline ran thus. Nucleated cell counts per sample were estimated from amplification of reference gene primers within the assay. To quantify the absolute abundance of each unique TCRbeta CDR3 rearrangement, sequence reads were collapsed and filtered. For each sample, productive Simpson clonality was calculated as the square root of Simpson's diversity index across productive rearrangements. The immuneACCESS repertoire file appears here via TCRdb, limited to in-frame rearrangements. These files lack a portion of the clones; in checked studies, under half of the deficit traces to unresolved V genes, and the cause of the others is not known. Clone size and V and J calls were adopted from that table, with D and trimming inferred from the DNA. Counted in this sample were 250,000 to 300,000 clones; over 80% of them appeared once. The ten largest clones represent about 4.6% of the sample.

Inclusive of the bounding cysteine and phenylalanine, the CDR3 is 16 residues long. Just CDR3 DNA is preserved here, 48 bases in frame from base 1. The germline V gene provides CDR1 SGHDT and CDR2 YYEEEE. V is cut back by 4 bases and J by 4 bases, with 12 bases in the junction unmatched. What was sequenced was peripheral blood. The chain was built from TRBV5-6 and TRBJ2-5, with 8 bases aligning to TRBD2. The receptor was isolated from a man in his sixties who had recovered from COVID-19. The bases read TGTGCCAGCAGCCCCCGGGAGGGCCTAATCATAGAGACCCAGTACTTC. The translation is CASSPREGLIIETQYF.